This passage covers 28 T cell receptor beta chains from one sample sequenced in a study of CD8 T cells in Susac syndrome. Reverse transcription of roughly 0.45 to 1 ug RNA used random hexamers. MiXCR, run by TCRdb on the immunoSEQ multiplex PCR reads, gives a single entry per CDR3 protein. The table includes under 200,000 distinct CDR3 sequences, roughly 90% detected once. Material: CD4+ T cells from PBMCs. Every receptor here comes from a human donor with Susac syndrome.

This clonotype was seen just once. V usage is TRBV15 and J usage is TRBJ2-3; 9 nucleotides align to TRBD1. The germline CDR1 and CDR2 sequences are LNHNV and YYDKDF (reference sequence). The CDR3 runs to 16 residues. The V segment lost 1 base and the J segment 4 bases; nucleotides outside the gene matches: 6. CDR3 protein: CATSRAPTGGSDTQYF. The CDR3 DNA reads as TGTGCCACCAGCAGAGCCCCGACAGGGGGGTCAGATACGCAGTATTTT.

The CDR3 region is CASQGQGANTIYF. The CDR3 DNA reads TGTGCCAGTCAAGGACAGGGCGCAAACACCATATATTTT. The J gene is TRBJ1-3, the V gene TRBV9, with 8 nucleotides matching TRBD1. The CDR3 has 13 residues. V lost 8 bases and J lost 6; bases outside the gene matches: 7. Germline CDR1 and CDR2: SGDLS and YYNGEE.

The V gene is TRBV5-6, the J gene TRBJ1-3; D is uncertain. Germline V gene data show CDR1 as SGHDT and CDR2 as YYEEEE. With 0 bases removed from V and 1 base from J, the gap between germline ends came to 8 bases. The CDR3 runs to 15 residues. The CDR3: CASSLVGSSGNTIYF. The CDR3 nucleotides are TGTGCCAGCAGCTTGGTAGGATCTTCTGGAAACACCATATATTTT.

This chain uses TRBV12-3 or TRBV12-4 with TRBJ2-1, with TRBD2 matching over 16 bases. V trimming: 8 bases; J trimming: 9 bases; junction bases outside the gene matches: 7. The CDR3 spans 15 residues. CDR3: CASGTSGGAGGEQFF. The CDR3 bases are TGTGCCAGCGGGACTAGCGGGGGGGCGGGCGGTGAGCAGTTCTTC.

This CDR3 reads CASSGSGGPTDTQYF. CDR3 in DNA: TGTGCCAGCAGTGGTAGCGGGGGACCCACAGATACGCAGTATTTT. This chain joins TRBV12-3 or TRBV12-4 and TRBJ2-3; 9 bases agree with TRBD2. V lost 5 bases and J lost 2; bases outside the gene matches: 5. The CDR3 contains 15 residues.

The DNA for the CDR3 is TGTGCCACCAGCATTGGCCAGGGGGCGGGCCAAAGCACAGATACGCAGTATTTT. Residues: CATSIGQGAGQSTDTQYF. This chain joins TRBV15 and TRBJ2-3; 8 bases align to TRBD1. The V gene end was trimmed by 4 bases and the J gene end by 0 bases; junction bases not matched to a gene: 12. This CDR3 contains 18 residues. Germline V lookup: CDR1 LNHNV, CDR2 YYDKDF (reference sequence). The variable domain in full, completed from reference TRBV15 and TRBJ2-3, reads DAMVIQNPRYQVTQFGKPVTLSCSQTLNHNVMYWYQQKSSQAPKLLFHYYDKDFNNEADTPDNFQSRRPNTSFCFLDIRSPGLGDTAMYLCATSIGQGAGQSTDTQYFGPGTRLTVL.

The CDR3 protein is CASRIGTTYTGELFF. The DNA for the CDR3 is TGTGCCAGCAGGATTGGGACAACCTACACCGGGGAGCTGTTTTTT. The chain uses TRBV12-3 or TRBV12-4 and TRBJ2-2, with a weak D call TRBD1 (6 bases). CDR3 size: 15 residues. V lost 6 bases and J 3 bases, leaving 14 bases between the germline ends.

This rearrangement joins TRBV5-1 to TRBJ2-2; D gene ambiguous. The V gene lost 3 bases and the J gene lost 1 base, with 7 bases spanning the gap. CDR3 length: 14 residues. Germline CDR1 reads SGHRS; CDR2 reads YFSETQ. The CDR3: CASSWSMNTGELFF. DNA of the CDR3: TGCGCCAGCAGCTGGTCCATGAACACCGGGGAGCTGTTTTTT.

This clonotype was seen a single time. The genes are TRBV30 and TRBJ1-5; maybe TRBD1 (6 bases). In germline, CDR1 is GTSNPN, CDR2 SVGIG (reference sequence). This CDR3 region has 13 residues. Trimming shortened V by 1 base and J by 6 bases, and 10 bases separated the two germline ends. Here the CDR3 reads CAWSEGGGQPQHF. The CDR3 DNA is TGTGCCTGGAGTGAGGGGGGCGGTCAGCCCCAGCATTTT.

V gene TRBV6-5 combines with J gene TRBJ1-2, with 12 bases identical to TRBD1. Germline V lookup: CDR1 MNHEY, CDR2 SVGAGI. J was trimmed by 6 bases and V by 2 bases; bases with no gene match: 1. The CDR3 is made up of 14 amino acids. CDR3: CASSYGTGGNGYTF. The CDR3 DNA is TGTGCCAGCAGTTACGGGACAGGGGGCAATGGCTACACCTTC.

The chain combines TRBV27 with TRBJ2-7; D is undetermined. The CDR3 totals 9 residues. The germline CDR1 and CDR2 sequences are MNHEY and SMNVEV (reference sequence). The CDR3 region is CETSYEQYF. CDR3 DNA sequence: TGTGAAACCTCCTACGAGCAGTACTTC.

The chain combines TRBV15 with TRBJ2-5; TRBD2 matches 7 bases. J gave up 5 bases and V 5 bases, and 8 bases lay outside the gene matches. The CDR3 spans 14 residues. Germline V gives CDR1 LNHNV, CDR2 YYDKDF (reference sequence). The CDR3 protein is CATSVGGSEETQYF. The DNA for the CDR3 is TGTGCCACCAGCGTCGGCGGGAGCGAGGAGACCCAGTACTTC. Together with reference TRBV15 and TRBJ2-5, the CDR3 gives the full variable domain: DAMVIQNPRYQVTQFGKPVTLSCSQTLNHNVMYWYQQKSSQAPKLLFHYYDKDFNNEADTPDNFQSRRPNTSFCFLDIRSPGLGDTAMYLCATSVGGSEETQYFGPGTRLLVL.

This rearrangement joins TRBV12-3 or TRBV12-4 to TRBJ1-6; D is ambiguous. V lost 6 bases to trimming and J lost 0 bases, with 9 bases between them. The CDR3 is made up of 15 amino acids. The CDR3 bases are TGTGCCAGCAGCGACATAGTCTCCTATAATTCACCCCTCCACTTT. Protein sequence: CASSDIVSYNSPLHF.

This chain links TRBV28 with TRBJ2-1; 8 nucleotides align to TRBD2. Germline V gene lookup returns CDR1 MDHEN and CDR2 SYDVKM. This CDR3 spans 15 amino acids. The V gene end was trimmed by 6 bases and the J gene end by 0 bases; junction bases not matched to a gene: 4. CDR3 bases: TGTGCCAGCAGATTAGCGGGGAGCTCCTACAATGAGCAGTTCTTC. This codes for CASRLAGSSYNEQFF.

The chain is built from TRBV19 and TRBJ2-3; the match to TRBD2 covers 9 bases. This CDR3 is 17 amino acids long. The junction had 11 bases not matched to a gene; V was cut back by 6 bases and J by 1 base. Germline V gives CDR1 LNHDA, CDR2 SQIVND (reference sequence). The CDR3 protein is CASRPLGGGAGTDTQYF. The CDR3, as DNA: TGTGCCAGTAGACCCCTTGGCGGGGGGGCAGGCACAGATACGCAGTATTTT.

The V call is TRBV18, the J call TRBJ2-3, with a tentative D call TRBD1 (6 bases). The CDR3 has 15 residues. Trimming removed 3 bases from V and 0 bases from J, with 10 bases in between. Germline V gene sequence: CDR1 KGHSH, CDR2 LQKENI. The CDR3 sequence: CASSPTGSSTDTQYF. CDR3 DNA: TGTGCCAGCTCACCCACAGGGTCGAGCACAGATACGCAGTATTTT.

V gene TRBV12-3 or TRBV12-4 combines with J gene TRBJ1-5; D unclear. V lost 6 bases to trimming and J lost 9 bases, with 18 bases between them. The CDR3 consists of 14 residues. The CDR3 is CASSYSIQPGPQHF. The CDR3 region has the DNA TGTGCCAGCAGCTACAGTATTCAGCCGGGGCCCCAGCATTTT.

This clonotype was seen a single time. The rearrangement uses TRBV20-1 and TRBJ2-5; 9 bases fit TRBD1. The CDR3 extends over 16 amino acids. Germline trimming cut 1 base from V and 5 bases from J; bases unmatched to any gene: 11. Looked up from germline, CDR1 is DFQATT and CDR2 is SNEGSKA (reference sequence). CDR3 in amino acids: CSARVSQGAGSETQYF. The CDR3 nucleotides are TGCAGTGCTAGAGTCTCACAGGGGGCTGGATCGGAGACCCAGTACTTC.

The chain's CDR3 is CASSWGTGVYEQYF. In nucleotides, the CDR3 is TGTGCCAGCAGTTGGGGGACAGGGGTCTACGAGCAGTACTTC. The rearrangement joins TRBV27 to TRBJ2-7; TRBD1 agrees at 10 bases. The ends lost 4 bases at V and 3 bases at J; junction bases unmatched: 3. CDR1 and CDR2 (germline): MNHEY, SMNVEV (reference sequence). There are 14 residues in the CDR3.

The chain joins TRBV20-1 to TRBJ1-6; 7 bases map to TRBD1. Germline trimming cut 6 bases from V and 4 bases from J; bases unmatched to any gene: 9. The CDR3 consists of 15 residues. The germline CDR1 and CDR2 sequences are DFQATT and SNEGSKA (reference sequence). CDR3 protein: CSATGQQGYNSPLHF. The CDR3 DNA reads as TGCAGTGCCACGGGTCAACAGGGGTATAATTCACCCCTCCACTTT.

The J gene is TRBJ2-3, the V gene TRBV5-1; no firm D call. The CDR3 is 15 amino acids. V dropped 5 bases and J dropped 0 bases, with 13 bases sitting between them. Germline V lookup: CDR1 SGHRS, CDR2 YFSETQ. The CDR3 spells CASSWQPPSTDTQYF. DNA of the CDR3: TGCGCCAGCAGTTGGCAACCTCCTAGCACAGATACGCAGTATTTT.

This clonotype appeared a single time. Here the CDR3 DNA reads TGTGCCACCAGTGATCCTCGGGGAGGGAACACCGGGGAGCTGTTTTTT. Amino acid sequence: CATSDPRGGNTGELFF. This chain joins TRBV24-1 and TRBJ2-2; tentative D call: TRBD2 (6 bases). V was shortened by 3 bases and J by 1 base, with 11 bases between the two germline ends. The germline V gene encodes CDR1 KGHDR and CDR2 SFDVKD. The CDR3 length is 16 residues.

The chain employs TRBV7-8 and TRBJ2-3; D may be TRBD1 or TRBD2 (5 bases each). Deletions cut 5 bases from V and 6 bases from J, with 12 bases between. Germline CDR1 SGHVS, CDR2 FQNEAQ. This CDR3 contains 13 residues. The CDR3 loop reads CASSRGRDDTQYF. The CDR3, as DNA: TGTGCCAGCAGCCGGGGACGGGACGATACGCAGTATTTT.

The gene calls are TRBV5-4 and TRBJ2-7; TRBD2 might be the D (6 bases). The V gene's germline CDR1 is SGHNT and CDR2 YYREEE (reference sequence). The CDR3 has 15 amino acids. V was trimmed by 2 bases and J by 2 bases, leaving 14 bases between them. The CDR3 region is CASSLGQGGTYEQYF. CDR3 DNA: TGTGCCAGCAGCTTAGGTCAGGGAGGAACCTACGAGCAGTACTTC.

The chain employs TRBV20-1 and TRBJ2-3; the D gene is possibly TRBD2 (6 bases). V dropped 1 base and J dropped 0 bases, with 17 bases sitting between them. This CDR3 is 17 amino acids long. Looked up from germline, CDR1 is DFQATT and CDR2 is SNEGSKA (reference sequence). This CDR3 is CSARGQPESGSTDTQYF. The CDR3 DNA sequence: TGCAGTGCTAGAGGACAGCCCGAAAGCGGGAGCACAGATACGCAGTATTTT.

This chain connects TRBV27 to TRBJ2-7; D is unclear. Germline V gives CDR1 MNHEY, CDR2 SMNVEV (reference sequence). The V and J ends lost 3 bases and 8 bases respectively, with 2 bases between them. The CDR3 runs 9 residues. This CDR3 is CASSFQQYF. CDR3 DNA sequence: TGTGCCAGCAGTTTCCAGCAGTACTTC.

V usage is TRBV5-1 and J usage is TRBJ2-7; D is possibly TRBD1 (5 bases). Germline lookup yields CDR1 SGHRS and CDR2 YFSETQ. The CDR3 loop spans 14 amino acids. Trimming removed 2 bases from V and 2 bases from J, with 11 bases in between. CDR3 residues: CASSLVQAPYEQYF. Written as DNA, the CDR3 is TGCGCCAGCAGCTTAGTACAGGCCCCCTACGAGCAGTACTTC.

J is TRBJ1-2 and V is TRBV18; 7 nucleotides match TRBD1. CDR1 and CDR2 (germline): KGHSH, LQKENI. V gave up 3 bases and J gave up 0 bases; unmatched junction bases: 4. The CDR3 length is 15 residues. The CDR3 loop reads CASSPGTAANYGYTF. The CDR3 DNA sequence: TGTGCCAGCTCACCGGGGACAGCGGCTAACTATGGCTACACCTTC.